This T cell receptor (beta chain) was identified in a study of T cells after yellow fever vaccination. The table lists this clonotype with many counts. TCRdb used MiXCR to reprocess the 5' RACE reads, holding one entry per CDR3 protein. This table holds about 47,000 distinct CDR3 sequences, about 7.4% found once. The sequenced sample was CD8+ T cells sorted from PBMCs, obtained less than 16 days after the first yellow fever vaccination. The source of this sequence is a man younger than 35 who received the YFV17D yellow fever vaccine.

The DNA for the CDR3 is TGTGCCAGCAGCTTGGGTGGGGGACCCTACGAGCAGTACGTC. Its translation: CASSLGGGPYEQYV. The chain employs TRBV5-6 and TRBJ2-7; D assignment may be TRBD1 or TRBD2 (5 bases each). Germline V CDR1 and CDR2: SGHDT, YYEEEE. The V end lost 0 bases, the J end lost 2 bases, and 9 bases lay between the germline ends. CDR3 length: 14 amino acids.